These 20 T cell receptor beta chains were sequenced from one sample in a study of T cells in Graves' hyperthyroidism and ophthalmopathy. Amplification targeted TCR beta CDR3 regions from RNA transcripts. First-round RT-PCR targeting the TCR CDR3 was performed with the HTBI primer set. One entry per CDR3 protein, called by TCRdb with MiXCR from the multiplex PCR reads. The sample holds around 360,000 distinct CDR3 sequences, 13% to 15% seen once. Sequenced material: blood. These receptors came from a woman aged 55-75 years with Graves' ophthalmopathy.

This clonotype showed up many times. The chain is built from TRBV11-1 and TRBJ2-1, with a tentative D call TRBD2 (5 bases). This CDR3 spans 15 amino acids. Looked up from germline, CDR1 is SGHAT and CDR2 is FQDESV (reference sequence). Trimming removed 4 bases at V and 6 bases at J, with 16 bases between. The CDR3 reads CASSSHPLLANEQFF. CDR3 in DNA: TGTGCCAGCAGCTCCCACCCCCTTCTAGCCAATGAGCAGTTCTTC. The variable domain in full, with the rest retrieved from reference TRBV11-1 and TRBJ2-1, is EAEVAQSPRYKITEKSQAVAFWCDPISGHATLYWYRQILGQGPELLVQFQDESVVDDSQLPKDRFSAERLKGVDSTLKIQPAELGDSAMYLCASSSHPLLANEQFFGPGTRLTVL.

This clonotype showed up many times. The chain uses TRBV27 and TRBJ2-5, with 7 nucleotides matching TRBD2. Germline assignment: CDR1 MNHEY and CDR2 SMNVEV (reference sequence). CDR3 length: 13 residues. The V and J ends lost 8 bases and 5 bases, in that order; junction bases with no gene match: 8. CDR3 bases: TGTGCCAGCGGACCTCGGGAGGCGGAGACCCAGTACTTC. It translates to CASGPREAETQYF.

This clonotype was seen many times. The CDR3 protein is CASSSSLGHWQFF. The CDR3 DNA follows: TGTGCCAGCAGTAGCTCCCTGGGCCACTGGCAGTTCTTC. The V gene is TRBV28, the J gene TRBJ2-1, with unresolved D. Germline V CDR1 and CDR2: MDHEN, SYDVKM. This CDR3 region has 13 residues. V was shortened by 5 bases and J by 12 bases, with 17 bases between the two germline ends.

Ten or more counts support this clonotype. This chain joins TRBV4-1 and TRBJ2-1; a weak D match, TRBD2 (6 bases). CDR1 and CDR2 (germline): MGHRA, YSYEKL. This CDR3 is 16 amino acids long. Deletions cut 0 bases from V and 5 bases from J, with 14 bases between. The CDR3 here is CASSQDRSGWDNEQFF. CDR3 in DNA: TGCGCCAGCAGCCAAGATAGAAGCGGGTGGGACAATGAGCAGTTCTTC.

This clonotype has at least ten counts. V is TRBV12-5 and J is TRBJ2-1; 7 nucleotides agree with TRBD2. The CDR3 extends over 16 amino acids. Unmatched junction bases numbered 12, after V lost 4 bases and J lost 6 bases. Germline loops: CDR1 LGHNT, CDR2 FRNRAP. CDR3 sequence (DNA): TGTGCTAGTGGTTGGACCAGCGGGAAGGGGTTCAATGAGCAGTTCTTC. Protein sequence: CASGWTSGKGFNEQFF.

In this sample, this clonotype turned up a few times. V and J are TRBV18 and TRBJ2-1, with TRBD2 as a possible D gene (5 bases). V was shortened by 1 base and J by 6 bases, with 13 bases between the two germline ends. In germline, CDR1 is KGHSH, CDR2 LQKENI. The CDR3 sequence is 15 residues long. CDR3 DNA: TGTGCCAGCTCACCACGGACCACGGGGTCCAATGAGCAGTTCTTC. It codes for CASSPRTTGSNEQFF.

In this sample, this clonotype turned up a few times. This rearrangement joins TRBV5-1 to TRBJ1-2; D ambiguous. This CDR3 has 13 residues. Germline lookup yields CDR1 SGHRS and CDR2 YFSETQ. Between the trimmed V and J ends, which lost 0 bases and 5 bases, there was a span of 8 bases. The CDR3 DNA sequence: TGCGCCAGCAGCTTGGACAGTAAATATGGCTACACCTTC. Protein sequence: CASSLDSKYGYTF.

The chain links TRBV12-5 to TRBJ1-1, with 10 positions matching TRBD1. This CDR3 has 16 amino acids. J lost 5 bases, V lost 3 bases, and 9 bases had no gene match. The germline V gene has CDR1 LGHNT and CDR2 FRNRAP. The CDR3 is CASGLGTGATGTEAFF. As DNA, the CDR3 is TGTGCTAGTGGTTTAGGGACAGGGGCCACGGGAACTGAAGCTTTCTTT.

This clonotype was seen ten or more times. The chain is built from TRBV3-1 and TRBJ2-7, with 8 nucleotides matching TRBD2. V was clipped by 1 base and J by 0 bases; unmatched bases: 5. This CDR3 region has 16 residues. CDR1 and CDR2 (germline): LGHDT, YNNKEL (reference sequence). DNA for the CDR3: TGTGCCAGCAGCCAAGTGTCTAGCGGGCGCTCCTACGAGCAGTACTTC. It specifies CASSQVSSGRSYEQYF.

The chain has TRBV7-8 and TRBJ2-4, with 7 bases fitting TRBD2. Germline V CDR1 and CDR2: SGHVS, FQNEAQ. Unmatched junction bases numbered 4, after V lost 3 bases and J lost 5 bases. The CDR3 is 14 residues long. CDR3 sequence (DNA): TGTGCCAGCAGCTTTGGACGGGGGGAAAACATTCAGTACTTC. Protein product: CASSFGRGENIQYF.

This clonotype was seen more than once but under ten times. The chain combines TRBV25-1 with TRBJ2-1; TRBD2 agrees at 9 bases. J gave up 0 bases and V 2 bases, and 5 bases lay outside the gene matches. Looked up from germline, CDR1 is MGHDK and CDR2 is SYGVNS. CDR3 length: 17 amino acids. This chain's CDR3 is CASSERTSVSSYNEQFF. DNA for the CDR3: TGTGCCAGCAGTGAACGGACTAGCGTTAGCTCCTACAATGAGCAGTTCTTC.

The chain employs TRBV4-1 and TRBJ2-3; D possibly matches TRBD1 or TRBD2 (5 bases each). Trimming took 1 base from V and 2 from J, leaving 19 bases between them. CDR3 size: 18 residues. Germline CDR1 and CDR2: MGHRA and YSYEKL. This chain's CDR3 is CASSQVGVVRDPTDTQYF. The CDR3 region has the DNA TGCGCCAGCAGCCAAGTGGGGGTGGTACGGGACCCCACAGATACGCAGTATTTT.

The chain uses TRBV2 and TRBJ2-7; no clear D gene. Looked up from germline, CDR1 is SNHLY and CDR2 is FYNNEI. V lost 4 bases to trimming and J lost 3 bases, with 10 bases between them. The CDR3 contains 13 residues. This CDR3 is CASSANGVYEQYF. CDR3 nucleotides: TGTGCCAGCAGTGCAAACGGAGTCTACGAGCAGTACTTC.

The V and J genes are TRBV6-2 or TRBV6-3 and TRBJ2-1; TRBD2 matches 14 bases. The CDR3 spans 20 residues. The germline V gene has CDR1 MNHEY and CDR2 SVGEGT. V gave up 6 bases and J gave up 5 bases; unmatched junction bases: 18. The CDR3: CASRPLVPGLAGDLDNEQFF. The CDR3 region has the DNA TGTGCCAGCAGACCTTTAGTGCCGGGACTAGCGGGAGATCTCGACAATGAGCAGTTCTTC.

This clonotype has just a few counts. This chain links TRBV29-1 with TRBJ2-5; possibly TRBD2 for D (6 bases). This CDR3 spans 11 amino acids. The V end was cut by 7 bases, the J end by 5 bases, with 11 bases between. Looked up from germline, CDR1 is SQVTM and CDR2 is ANQGSEA. The CDR3 DNA follows: TGCAGCGCACTAGCTGGGGAGACCCAGTACTTC. It translates to CSALAGETQYF. Full variable domain (outside the CDR3, taken from reference TRBV29-1 and TRBJ2-5): SAVISQKPSRDICQRGTSLTIQCQVDSQVTMMFWYRQQPGQSLTLIATANQGSEATYESGFVIDKFPISRPNLTFSTLTVSNMSPEDSSIYLCSALAGETQYFGPGTRLLVL.

The chain combines TRBV20-1 with TRBJ2-1, with 13 bases matching TRBD2. The CDR3 loop spans 19 amino acids. J gave up 1 base and V 6 bases, and 15 bases lay outside the gene matches. Germline values: CDR1 DFQATT, CDR2 SNEGSKA (reference sequence). CDR3: CSAIPDGTSGTLSYNEQFF. CDR3 DNA sequence: TGCAGTGCAATTCCCGATGGGACTAGCGGGACCCTTTCCTACAATGAGCAGTTCTTC.

The chain links TRBV6-1 to TRBJ2-7, with 8 bases aligning to TRBD2. The germline CDR1 and CDR2 sequences are MNHNS and SASEGT. This CDR3 is 13 amino acids long. J was trimmed by 5 bases and V by 6 bases; bases with no gene match: 6. The CDR3 bases are TGTGCCAGCAGGGGGACTAGAGCTGACGAGCAGTACTTC. It is translated as CASRGTRADEQYF.

Ten or more counts support this clonotype. In nucleotides, the CDR3 is TGTGCCAGCAGTCTCCAGGGGGCGCTAGCAGATACGCAGTATTTT. As protein: CASSLQGALADTQYF. The chain employs TRBV28 and TRBJ2-3, with 8 bases identical to TRBD1. Trimming took 5 bases from V and 4 from J; bases not matched to a gene: 8. The CDR3 extends over 15 amino acids. In germline, CDR1 is MDHEN, CDR2 SYDVKM.

This clonotype appeared a few times. The V call is TRBV29-1, the J call TRBJ2-7; D is unresolved. CDR3 length: 10 amino acids. The germline gives CDR1 SQVTM, CDR2 ANQGSEA. V lost 5 bases, J lost 3 bases, and 5 bases lay in between. As DNA, the CDR3 is TGCAGCGTTAAAAACTACGAGCAGTACTTC. This translates into CSVKNYEQYF.

At least ten counts were recorded for this clonotype. This chain uses TRBV7-3 with TRBJ2-5, with 8 positions matching TRBD1. Germline CDR1 reads SGHTA; CDR2 reads FQGTGA. The CDR3 length is 13 residues. Germline trimming cut 6 bases from V and 7 bases from J; bases unmatched to any gene: 7. CDR3 sequence (DNA): TGTGCCAGCAGTACAGGGGGAGAGGGGACCCAGTACTTC. Amino acid sequence: CASSTGGEGTQYF.